The source of this TCR beta chain is a study of cytomegalovirus exposure and HLA in healthy donors. The CDR3 consists of 17 residues. Primers for the PCR totalled 60 Vbeta and 13 Jbeta. Sequencing used immunoSEQ multiplex PCR; TCRdb keeps in-frame clones, though not all of them. This repertoire shows about 210,000 clones, 75% to 85% found once; its top ten account for around 0.4%. The chain recombines TRBV21-1 with TRBJ2-3; the DNA was not used to check the table's D call, TRBD2. TRBV21-1 is a pseudogene segment. This receptor was identified in a male donor in good health and CMV-seropositive. The specimen sequenced was PBMCs. The CDR3 reads CASSKGRSSGRTDTQYF. The CDR3 nucleotides are TGTGCCAGCAGCAAAGGACGGAGTAGCGGGAGAACAGATACGCAGTATTTT.